This TCR beta chain was found in a study of CD8 T cells in ankylosing spondylitis. The study, taken as a whole, reports: Earlier reports found some motif variants in synovial fluid and blood in reactive arthritis. Relatively rare in peripheral blood, disease-linked clones were also CD8+. Characteristic, it appeared, of ankylosing spondylitis blood was a TCR beta motif of fewer than 10 highly homologous variants.

Via MiXCR, TCRdb re-called the 5' RACE reads, giving one row per CDR3 protein. The repertoire holds fewer than 250,000 distinct CDR3 sequences, with approximately 10% as singletons. Notes on this clonotype: Its cognate antigen is unknown.

V shed 5 bases and J shed 0 bases, with 11 bases lying between them. Germline CDR1 and CDR2: LNHNV and YYDKDF (reference sequence). The CDR3 is made up of 14 amino acids. The gene calls are TRBV15 and TRBJ2-7; unclear D gene. The source material was blood, either unsorted or a sorted T cell fraction (not recorded which). The sequence was obtained from a male donor with ankylosing spondylitis or in good health (not recorded which). CDR3 nucleotides: TGTGCCACCAGCCCGTTCCCCTTCTCCTACGAGCAGTACTTC. Its protein is CATSPFPFSYEQYF.